Shown below are 20 T cell receptor beta chains from a single sample sequenced in a study of T cells in Graves' hyperthyroidism and ophthalmopathy. RNA transcripts served as the template for amplifying TCR beta CDR3 regions. Researchers ran a first-round RT-PCR on the TCR CDR3 using the HTBI primer set. MiXCR, run by TCRdb on the multiplex PCR reads, gives a single entry per CDR3 protein. The sample carries hundreds of thousands of distinct CDR3 sequences, less than 20% recorded once. Sequenced sample: blood. The receptors shown here come from a woman aged 18-29 years with Graves' hyperthyroidism that later progressed to Graves' ophthalmopathy.

The sample holds many counts of this clonotype. The chain is built from TRBV6-1 and TRBJ2-1, with 10 bases that match TRBD2. Germline loops: CDR1 MNHNS, CDR2 SASEGT. The V gene end was trimmed by 4 bases and the J gene end by 0 bases; junction bases not matched to a gene: 9. The CDR3 contains 18 residues. The DNA of the CDR3 is TGTGCCAGCAGTGCCGGGACTAGCGCACTGAGCTCCTACAATGAGCAGTTCTTC. This encodes CASSAGTSALSSYNEQFF.

This clonotype has just a few counts. The chain is built from TRBV7-9 and TRBJ1-5; weak D call: TRBD1 (6 bases). Germline V lookup: CDR1 SEHNR, CDR2 FQNEAQ (reference sequence). This CDR3 has 14 amino acids. Between the trimmed V and J ends, which lost 0 bases and 6 bases, there was a span of 9 bases. The CDR3 region is CASSLAGGTQPQHF. The CDR3 bases are TGTGCCAGCAGCTTAGCAGGGGGGACTCAGCCCCAGCATTTT.

This clonotype came up many times. The rearrangement uses TRBV5-1 and TRBJ2-7; 7 bases are shared with TRBD1. Germline lookup yields CDR1 SGHRS and CDR2 YFSETQ. The CDR3 consists of 15 residues. Unmatched junction bases numbered 9, after V lost 2 bases and J lost 4 bases. The CDR3 here is CASSFQGGKWYEQYF. In DNA form, the CDR3 reads TGCGCCAGCAGCTTCCAAGGGGGCAAATGGTACGAGCAGTACTTC.

V gene TRBV7-9 combines with J gene TRBJ2-7; TRBD1 matches 8 bases. Germline CDR1 SEHNR, CDR2 FQNEAQ (reference sequence). The length of the CDR3 is 15 residues. Trimming cost V 5 bases and J 6 bases; bases outside gene matches: 12. The CDR3 protein is CASSLAGTGNREQYF. CDR3 in DNA: TGTGCCAGCAGCCTGGCCGGGACAGGTAATCGCGAGCAGTACTTC.

Regarding this clonotype: This is likely an artifact of a read error, given a far larger clone one base away. The rearrangement links TRBV6-2 or TRBV6-3 to TRBJ1-1; D call uncertain. This CDR3 has 13 amino acids. The germline V gene encodes CDR1 MNHEY and CDR2 SVGEGT. CDR3 sequence: CASSLPMNTGAFF. The CDR3 region has the DNA TGTGCCAGCAGTCTCCCCATGAACACTGGAGCTTTCTTT.

As concerns this clonotype: A much more abundant neighbour one base away suggests this may be a read error. The rearrangement links TRBV28 to TRBJ2-5; D remains unclear. The length of the CDR3 is 12 residues. The V gene's germline CDR1 is MDHEN and CDR2 SYDVKM. CDR3 protein: CASTGPKDTQYF. CDR3 bases: TGTGCCAGCACGGGCCCGAAAGACACCCAGTACTTC.

This clonotype was observed many times. The chain carries TRBV6-2 or TRBV6-3 and TRBJ2-3; D uncertain. The CDR3 consists of 14 residues. The V gene lost 6 bases and the J gene lost 4 bases, with 14 bases spanning the gap. The germline gives CDR1 MNHEY, CDR2 SVGEGT. In DNA form, the CDR3 reads TGTGCCAGCAGCTCCCGAAGAAGTGCAGATACGCAGTATTTT. This sequence encodes CASSSRRSADTQYF.

This clonotype was seen at least ten times. The chain carries TRBV13 and TRBJ1-2; D may be TRBD1 (5 bases). The CDR3 loop spans 19 amino acids. V lost 5 bases to trimming and J lost 8 bases, with 33 bases between them. Germline lookup yields CDR1 PRHDT and CDR2 FYEKMQ (reference sequence). CDR3 coding DNA: TGTGCCAGCAGCCGAGCTTACATTTCGATATCCGGTGGGGGTGAAGGCTACACCTTC. This sequence encodes CASSRAYISISGGGEGYTF.

This clonotype was observed a few times. The rearrangement joins TRBV11-2 to TRBJ2-7, with D possibly being TRBD2 (6 bases). Germline V gene sequence: CDR1 SGHAT, CDR2 FQNNGV. The CDR3 spans 12 residues. V was shortened by 5 bases and J by 7 bases, with 12 bases between the two germline ends. Written as DNA, the CDR3 is TGTGCCAGCAGCCCGGGGGTATATGAGCAGTACTTC. Protein: CASSPGVYEQYF.

This clonotype was found a few times. This chain joins TRBV6-6 and TRBJ1-1; D is possibly TRBD1 (6 bases). V shed 2 bases and J shed 8 bases, with 9 bases lying between them. The germline V gene has CDR1 MNHNY and CDR2 SVGAGI (reference sequence). This CDR3 region has 12 residues. DNA of the CDR3: TGTGCCAGCAGTTACGGACAGACCGAAGCTTTCTTT. Protein: CASSYGQTEAFF.

In regard to this clonotype: Given a much more abundant clone one base away, this may be a read error. The V gene is TRBV24-1, the J gene TRBJ2-1; 14 bases align to TRBD2. The closer fit of TRBJ2-7 to the DNA end suggests the J call may be wrong. This CDR3 region has 18 residues. CDR1 is KGHDR, CDR2 SFDVKD, per germline. The DNA of the CDR3 is TGTGCCACCAGTGATACCAGACTAGCGGGAGGGCCCTACAATGAGCAGTACTTC. Residues: CATSDTRLAGGPYNEQYF.

This clonotype was recorded at least ten times. This rearrangement joins TRBV20-1 to TRBJ1-1, with D tentatively TRBD1 (6 bases). This CDR3 region has 12 residues. Between the trimmed V and J ends, which lost 4 bases and 1 base, there was a span of 7 bases. Germline values: CDR1 DFQATT, CDR2 SNEGSKA (reference sequence). CDR3 nucleotides: TGCAGTGCTACACAGGGGAACACTGAAGCTTTCTTT. Encoded protein: CSATQGNTEAFF.

As regards this clonotype: This may stem from a read error, because a much larger clone lies one nucleotide away. CDR3 loop: CASRMMGSEGNYGYTF. For the CDR3, the DNA is TGTGCCAGCAGGATGATGGGTTCGGAAGGTAACTATGGCTACACCTTC. The V call is TRBV6-2 or TRBV6-3, the J call TRBJ1-2; the D is unclear. Germline assignment: CDR1 MNHEY and CDR2 SVGEGT. The CDR3 extends over 16 amino acids. V lost 6 bases, J lost 1 base, and 18 bases lay in between.

On this clonotype: The missing conserved phenylalanine or tryptophan at the end of this CDR3 makes a read error likely. The chain couples TRBV7-9 to TRBJ2-1; TRBD2 agrees at 10 bases. Germline loops: CDR1 SEHNR, CDR2 FQNEAQ (reference sequence). The CDR3 has 15 amino acids. The CDR3, as DNA: TGTGCCAGCAGTTTAGCGGGAGGAACTTACAATGAGCAGTTCCTC. This gives the protein CASSLAGGTYNEQFL.

This clonotype was counted many times. V usage is TRBV3-1 and J usage is TRBJ2-4; possible D gene TRBD2, 7 bases. The germline V and J ends were trimmed by 6 bases and 8 bases, with 20 bases remaining between them. The CDR3 sequence is 15 residues long. The germline gives CDR1 LGHDT, CDR2 YNNKEL (reference sequence). CDR3 protein: CASRASAGAGDIQYF. The CDR3 region has the DNA TGTGCCAGCAGGGCCTCGGCGGGGGCCGGGGACATTCAGTACTTC. Full variable domain (rest looked up from reference TRBV3-1 and TRBJ2-4): DTAVSQTPKYLVTQMGNDKSIKCEQNLGHDTMYWYKQDSKKFLKIMFSYNNKELIINETVPNRFSPKSPDKAHLNLHINSLELGDSAVYFCASRASAGAGDIQYFGAGTRLSVL.

The V call is TRBV3-1, the J call TRBJ2-2; 7 nucleotides match TRBD2. The CDR3 runs to 14 residues. Germline V gene lookup returns CDR1 LGHDT and CDR2 YNNKEL (reference sequence). V trimming: 6 bases; J trimming: 4 bases; junction bases outside the gene matches: 5. The chain's CDR3 is CASRWEGSTGELFF. CDR3 nucleotides: TGTGCCAGCAGATGGGAGGGGAGCACCGGGGAGCTGTTTTTT.

There are many counts of this clonotype. This chain connects TRBV20-1 to TRBJ1-3, with a possible D match to TRBD1 (6 bases). Germline V gene lookup returns CDR1 DFQATT and CDR2 SNEGSKA (reference sequence). The CDR3 consists of 13 residues. The ends were cut back, 5 bases at V and 2 bases at J, with 10 bases in the middle. The CDR3 DNA reads as TGCAGTGCTTCCCGGACAGCTGGAAACACCATATATTTT. Protein: CSASRTAGNTIYF.

This clonotype was detected only once. V and J are TRBV29-1 and TRBJ1-2; D is unclear. The V end lost 6 bases, the J end lost 2 bases, and 10 bases lay between the germline ends. This CDR3 has 12 residues. Per germline, CDR1 SQVTM and CDR2 ANQGSEA. This chain's CDR3 is CSVGQVNYGYTF. In DNA, the CDR3 is TGCAGCGTCGGCCAGGTGAACTATGGCTACACCTTC. The full variable domain, its missing parts supplied by reference TRBV29-1 and TRBJ1-2, is SAVISQKPSRDICQRGTSLTIQCQVDSQVTMMFWYRQQPGQSLTLIATANQGSEATYESGFVIDKFPISRPNLTFSTLTVSNMSPEDSSIYLCSVGQVNYGYTFGSGTRLTVV.

Ten or more counts support this clonotype. The chain recombines TRBV6-2 or TRBV6-3 with TRBJ2-1; 8 nucleotides line up with TRBD2. The trim removed 5 bases at V and 6 bases at J, leaving 12 bases unmatched. The CDR3 has 16 residues. From germline, CDR1 is MNHEY and CDR2 SVGEGT. The CDR3 is CASSPFSSGSFNEQFF. Written as DNA, the CDR3 is TGTGCCAGCAGTCCCTTTTCCAGCGGGAGTTTCAATGAGCAGTTCTTC.

This clonotype was recorded many times. The chain carries TRBV11-2 and TRBJ1-1; TRBD1 might be the D (5 bases). Germline-derived CDR1 and CDR2 are SGHAT and FQNNGV. This CDR3 is built from 14 residues. Trimming shortened V by 3 bases and J by 4 bases, and 12 bases separated the two germline ends. CDR3 loop: CASSFDSYLTEAFF. As DNA, the CDR3 is TGTGCCAGCAGCTTCGACAGCTACCTCACTGAAGCTTTCTTT.